The source of this T cell receptor beta chain is a study of tumor-infiltrating lymphocytes in primary liver carcinoma. Study outcomes and limitations: Because the samples were bulk unsorted, the study did not compare CD4+ and CD8+ repertoires. Blood trailed tumors significantly in top-250-clone fraction (p = 0.039).

CDR3 length: 13 amino acids. From germline, CDR1 is SQVTM and CDR2 ANQGSEA. With V trimmed by 6 bases and J by 2 bases, 4 bases remained unmatched. This clonotype has only a few counts. Antigen unknown. From around 0.5 ug of total RNA, TCR beta-specific cDNA was reverse-transcribed using a constant-region primer. A slightly modified ARM-PCR protocol with three nested multiplex PCR rounds produced these TCR beta libraries. With TRBV1-TRBV30 forward primers and a C-beta reverse primer, the first two PCR rounds were run for 10 cycles each. One entry per CDR3 protein, called by TCRdb with MiXCR from the multiplex PCR reads. There are roughly 180,000 distinct CDR3 sequences in the sample; over 50% occur only once, and less than 75% lies in the top ten. Germline DNA was also extracted, while the blood RNA originated from unsorted whole blood.

This TCR came from a man aged 40-49 years with primary liver carcinoma and hepatitis B virus infection. The chain carries TRBV29-1 and TRBJ2-5; 9 nucleotides match TRBD1. The source material was peripheral blood. The CDR3 coding sequence is TGCAGCGTGGAGACAGGGGGGCAAGAGACCCAGTACTTC. Protein product: CSVETGGQETQYF.